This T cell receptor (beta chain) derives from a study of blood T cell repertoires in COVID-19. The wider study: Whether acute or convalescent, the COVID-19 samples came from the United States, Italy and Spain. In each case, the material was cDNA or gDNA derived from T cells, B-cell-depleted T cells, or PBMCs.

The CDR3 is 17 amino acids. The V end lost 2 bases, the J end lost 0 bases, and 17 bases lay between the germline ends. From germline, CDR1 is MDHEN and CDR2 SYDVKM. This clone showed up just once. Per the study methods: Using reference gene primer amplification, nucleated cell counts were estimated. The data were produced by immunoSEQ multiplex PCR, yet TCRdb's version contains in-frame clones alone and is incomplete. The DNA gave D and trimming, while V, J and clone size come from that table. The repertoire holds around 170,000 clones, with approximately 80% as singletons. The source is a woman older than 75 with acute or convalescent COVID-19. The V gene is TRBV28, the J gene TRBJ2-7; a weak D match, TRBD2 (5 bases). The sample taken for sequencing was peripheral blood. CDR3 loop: CASSLVGISATSYEQYF. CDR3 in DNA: TGTGCCAGCAGTTTAGTTGGAATTAGCGCAACCTCCTACGAGCAGTACTTC.